Listed below are T cell receptor beta chains from one sample, sequenced in a study of cytomegalovirus exposure and HLA in healthy donors. Data came from immunoSEQ multiplex PCR; TCRdb stores just in-frame clones and leaves some out. The table shows some 120,000 clones, with roughly 80% occurring only once. Sequenced material: PBMCs. These receptors all come from a female donor in good health and CMV-seronegative. CDR3s include the opening cysteine and the closing phenylalanine or tryptophan.

len,j_gene,v_gene,CDR3aa
16,TRBJ1-3,TRBV7-2,CASSPSGAHSGNTIYF
14,TRBJ2-1,TRBV11-2,CASRDRGAMGEQFF
16,TRBJ2-7,TRBV5-1,CASSLVSSGVSYEQYF
18,TRBJ1-4,TRBV7-2,CASSLLLGQGAFNEKLFF
14,TRBJ2-1,TRBV6-1,CASSEAGTTNEQFF
14,TRBJ2-5,TRBV7-9,CASSLGEYQETQYF
14,TRBJ1-4,TRBV10-3,CATRNRGDNEKLFF
12,TRBJ2-3,TRBV9,CASSVAGDTQYF
13,TRBJ1-1,TRBV28,CASSHRGPTEAFF
13,TRBJ1-1,TRBV19,CASSEQGRTEAFF
17,TRBJ2-7,TRBV7-9,CASSPTAVDRRRHEQYF
17,TRBJ2-2,TRBV5-1,CASSLAGIFANTGELFF
15,TRBJ2-3,TRBV6-4,CASSDSGGATDTQYF
12,.,TRBV2,CASSEEIYEQYF
14,TRBJ1-5,TRBV6-1,CASSEATQGLSQHF
15,TRBJ2-2,TRBV4-1,CASSQEGAVTGELFF
13,TRBJ2-5,TRBV4-1,CASSQEQRGTQYF
18,.,TRBV27,CASSFAGGSESWAYEQYF
15,TRBJ2-5,TRBV6-1,CASSEGAGGQETQYF
16,TRBJ2-5,TRBV2,CASSPGGAEKKETQYF
14,TRBJ2-2,TRBV19,CASSISLASGELFF
14,TRBJ2-2,TRBV7-8,CASSDYANTGELFF
12,TRBJ2-7,TRBV6-1,CASSWTDYEQYF
16,TRBJ2-7,TRBV30,CAWSSNSGGALVEQYF
15,TRBJ2-3,TRBV7-2,CASSLGGTGGDTQYF
11,TRBJ2-7,TRBV27,CASSSYYEQYF
14,TRBJ1-3,TRBV2,CASKARESGNTIYF
14,TRBJ2-5,TRBV30,CAWSTGTTQETQYF
10,TRBJ1-5,TRBV20-1,CFARRQPQHF
16,TRBJ1-1,TRBV27,CASIVGGGRMNTEAFF
15,TRBJ2-5,TRBV9,CASSVGGLAWETQYF
15,TRBJ2-7,TRBV7-9,CASSVGTGEVGEQYF
12,TRBJ1-2,TRBV11-3,CASSLESYGYTF
13,TRBJ1-1,TRBV19,CASSIGVDTEAFF
14,TRBJ1-2,TRBV27,CASSPPGQIYGYTF
17,TRBJ2-5,TRBV9,CASSVDGRAGGGETQYF
16,TRBJ2-5,TRBV7-8,CASSSKRGVLHETQYF
14,TRBJ1-1,TRBV2,CASSERQGNTEAFF
14,TRBJ2-7,TRBV5-6,CASSRGQGGYEQYF
15,TRBJ2-1,TRBV15,CATSRVLAGRNEQFF
15,TRBJ2-2,TRBV10-1,CASSDTKEGTGELFF